Following are 20 T cell receptor beta chains from one sample sequenced in a study of blood T cell repertoires in COVID-19. Measured with immunoSEQ multiplex PCR; TCRdb has only the in-frame clones, and not every one. The table lists under 300,000 clones, 84% of them singletons. Sequencing was performed on peripheral blood. The receptors stem from a middle-aged woman who had recovered from COVID-19.

The chain has TRBV7-9 and TRBJ2-1; D remains ambiguous. The CDR3 is 14 residues long. The germline gives CDR1 SEHNR, CDR2 FQNEAQ (reference sequence). Deletions cut 1 base from V and 6 bases from J, with 10 bases between. Here the CDR3 reads CASSLEEWSNEQFF. For the CDR3, the DNA is TGTGCCAGCAGCTTAGAGGAATGGAGCAATGAGCAGTTCTTC.

The genes are TRBV18 and TRBJ1-1; possibly TRBD1 for D (5 bases). CDR1 is KGHSH and CDR2 is LQKENI in the germline V gene. Trimming pared 2 bases from V and 3 bases from J, leaving 13 bases between. This CDR3 contains 15 residues. CDR3 loop: CASSPNRIRDTEAFF. The CDR3 DNA reads as TGTGCCAGCTCACCAAACAGGATTCGTGACACTGAAGCTTTCTTT.

The chain recombines TRBV7-9 with TRBJ1-5, with unresolved D. Germline values: CDR1 SEHNR, CDR2 FQNEAQ (reference sequence). The V and J ends lost 2 bases and 5 bases respectively, with 10 bases between them. CDR3 length equals 14 residues. This CDR3 is CASSLSGIYQPQHF. The CDR3, as DNA: TGTGCCAGCAGCTTATCCGGGATCTATCAGCCCCAGCATTTT.

CDR3 nucleotides: TGTGCCAGCAGCTCGACAGGGGTGGGATACAATGAGCAGTTCTTC. Translation: CASSSTGVGYNEQFF. The genes are TRBV11-1 and TRBJ2-1; 8 nucleotides match TRBD1. The J segment lost 4 bases and the V segment lost 4 bases, leaving 6 bases of the junction unmatched. The CDR3 consists of 15 residues. Per germline, CDR1 SGHAT and CDR2 FQDESV (reference sequence).

This chain links TRBV7-6 with TRBJ2-1; 8 bases match TRBD1. This CDR3 has 16 residues. Germline values: CDR1 SGHVS, CDR2 FNYEAQ. V shed 4 bases, J shed 0 bases, and the junction held 5 bases outside the gene matches. CDR3 region: CASSWRTGTSYNEQFF. CDR3 bases: TGTGCCAGCAGCTGGCGGACAGGGACCTCCTACAATGAGCAGTTCTTC.

V gene TRBV6-5 combines with J gene TRBJ2-3; 8 bases are shared with TRBD2. Germline V gene lookup returns CDR1 MNHEY and CDR2 SVGAGI. The V segment lost 6 bases and the J segment 1 base; nucleotides outside the gene matches: 6. This CDR3 comprises 15 residues. CDR3: CASRVVGLGTDTQYF. The CDR3 coding sequence is TGTGCCAGCAGAGTGGTGGGACTAGGCACAGATACGCAGTATTTT.

The rearrangement uses TRBV29-1 and TRBJ1-5, with a weak D call TRBD1 (6 bases). CDR3 size: 13 residues. CDR1 and CDR2 from the germline V gene are SQVTM and ANQGSEA. V was clipped by 6 bases and J by 3 bases, with 12 bases between them. CDR3 sequence reads: CSVGDMANQPQHF. The CDR3 bases are TGCAGCGTGGGGGACATGGCCAATCAGCCCCAGCATTTT.

This chain joins TRBV2 and TRBJ1-1; D is undetermined. CDR1 is SNHLY, CDR2 FYNNEI, per germline. The CDR3 has 13 residues. Trimming stripped 1 base from V and 1 base from J, with 4 bases between. CDR3 sequence reads: CASSEVRNTEAFF. DNA of the CDR3: TGTGCCAGCAGTGAAGTCCGGAACACTGAAGCTTTCTTT.

The genes are TRBV30 and TRBJ1-6; D is uncertain. Germline CDR1 is GTSNPN and CDR2 is SVGIG (reference sequence). CDR3 length equals 13 residues. V was pared by 2 bases and J by 7 bases, with 9 bases between. As DNA, the CDR3 is TGTGCCTGGAGTCCCTATACGAATTCACCCCTCCACTTT. This codes for CAWSPYTNSPLHF.

The CDR3 coding sequence is TGTGCCAGCACTGGGGGCTGGGAAGAGACCCAGTACTTC. Translation: CASTGGWEETQYF. The V call is TRBV2, the J call TRBJ2-5; maybe TRBD1 (6 bases). Looked up from germline, CDR1 is SNHLY and CDR2 is FYNNEI. The CDR3 is made up of 13 amino acids. Between the trimmed V and J ends, which lost 7 bases and 3 bases, there was a span of 12 bases.

The chain couples TRBV28 to TRBJ1-2; no firm D call. CDR1 is MDHEN, CDR2 SYDVKM, per germline. Trimming took off 7 bases at V and 4 bases at J, with 25 bases between the two ends. This CDR3 has 17 amino acids. The CDR3 sequence is CASTPLEASFTVYGYTF. CDR3 coding DNA: TGTGCCAGCACCCCCCTCGAGGCGTCATTTACGGTCTATGGCTACACCTTC.

This chain connects TRBV6-5 to TRBJ1-6, with TRBD1 matching over 7 bases. V lost 2 bases, J lost 7 bases, and 5 bases stayed unmatched. This CDR3 has 15 residues. Germline V gives CDR1 MNHEY, CDR2 SVGAGI. The CDR3 loop is CASSYRGRRNSPLHF. The CDR3 DNA reads as TGTGCCAGCAGTTACAGGGGGCGAAGGAATTCACCCCTCCACTTT.

This chain links TRBV5-6 with TRBJ1-5; D remains ambiguous. From germline, CDR1 is SGHDT and CDR2 YYEEEE. Between the trimmed V and J ends, which lost 1 base and 1 base, there was a span of 9 bases. This CDR3 contains 15 residues. The CDR3 sequence: CASSLFWRSNQPQHF. The CDR3 coding sequence is TGTGCCAGCAGCTTGTTTTGGAGGAGCAATCAGCCCCAGCATTTT.

The chain is built from TRBV6-6 and TRBJ1-1, with D perhaps TRBD1 (6 bases). The germline gives CDR1 MNHNY, CDR2 SVGAGI (reference sequence). The CDR3 covers 16 residues. Trimming pared 8 bases from V and 5 bases from J, leaving 24 bases between. In nucleotides, the CDR3 is TGTGCCAGCGATCCTAGGGGGGGAAGTATCGGGACTGAAGCTTTCTTT. Translating it yields CASDPRGGSIGTEAFF.

This clone occurred once. The chain recombines TRBV11-2 with TRBJ1-6; D is unclear. V was cut by 1 base and J by 6 bases, with 10 bases left in between. The CDR3 has 15 residues. Germline lookup yields CDR1 SGHAT and CDR2 FQNNGV. CDR3 DNA: TGTGCCAGCAGCTTAGCCCTGGTAGTTAATTCACCCCTCCACTTT. This codes for CASSLALVVNSPLHF.

This chain uses TRBV19 with TRBJ1-6; a weak D match, TRBD1 (6 bases). The CDR3 covers 16 residues. V lost 4 bases, J lost 9 bases, and 19 bases lay in between. The germline CDR1 and CDR2 sequences are LNHDA and SQIVND (reference sequence). CDR3 DNA sequence: TGTGCCAGTAGTAGACAAAGTTTGGGGGCGGTTTCACCCCTCCACTTT. It translates to CASSRQSLGAVSPLHF.

The chain combines TRBV4-2 with TRBJ2-2; 12 positions agree with TRBD2. V lost 1 base to trimming and J lost 8 bases; unmatched junction nucleotides: 8. The CDR3 length is 17 residues. The germline CDR1 and CDR2 sequences are LGHNA and YNFKEQ. CDR3 sequence reads: CASSQGLAGVQAGELFF. Written as DNA, the CDR3 is TGTGCCAGCAGCCAAGGACTAGCGGGGGTACAGGCAGGGGAGCTGTTTTTT.

This chain links TRBV14 with TRBJ1-2; no clear D. The germline gives CDR1 SGHDN, CDR2 FVKESK. V was cut by 4 bases and J by 3 bases, with 9 bases left in between. The CDR3 has 13 residues. The CDR3 DNA reads as TGTGCCAGCAGCCCCGTACGGGACTATGGCTACACCTTC. Its translation: CASSPVRDYGYTF.

The gene calls are TRBV5-1 and TRBJ2-5, with D possibly TRBD2 on 5 matching bases. Germline V gives CDR1 SGHRS, CDR2 YFSETQ. This CDR3 has 14 residues. V was clipped by 3 bases and J by 1 base, with 10 bases between them. The CDR3 spells CASSSRVGQETQYF. CDR3 nucleotides: TGCGCCAGCAGCTCGAGGGTAGGCCAAGAGACCCAGTACTTC.

The chain combines TRBV30 with TRBJ1-1; D may be TRBD1 (5 bases). Trimming cost V 3 bases and J 5 bases, with 16 bases left between them. Germline V gene data show CDR1 as GTSNPN and CDR2 as SVGIG (reference sequence). The CDR3 covers 14 residues. CDR3: CAWSQTPGGTEAFF. CDR3 in DNA: TGTGCCTGGAGCCAGACACCCGGGGGGACTGAAGCTTTCTTT.